A single sample gave rise to the 8 T cell receptor beta chains below, sequenced in a study of read filtering for tumor transcriptome and immune sequencing. This library used roughly 430 ng RNA and molecular barcoded adaptors spanning alpha/delta and beta/gamma chains. TCRdb used MiXCR to reprocess the reads, holding one entry per CDR3 protein. The sample shows 20,000 to 25,000 distinct CDR3 sequences, about 20% of them seen only once. Sequences were obtained from a population of CD138-negative cells sorted from bone marrow. The receptors were gathered from a donor aged 40 or older with multiple myeloma.

Ten or more counts support this clonotype. Likely a read error: the CDR3 ends without its conserved phenylalanine or tryptophan. The chain uses TRBV4-1 and TRBJ2-1; D is uncertain. This CDR3 spans 15 amino acids. CDR1 MGHRA and CDR2 YSYEKL come from the germline V gene. Trimming stripped 1 base from V and 6 bases from J, with 13 bases between. The CDR3 region has the DNA TGCGCCAGCAGCCAAGCGGCCGGCGGCTCCAATGAGCAGTTCTAC. Amino acids: CASSQAAGGSNEQFY.

This clonotype occurred many times. This chain links TRBV4-1 with TRBJ2-7; D unclear. Germline V gene data show CDR1 as MGHRA and CDR2 as YSYEKL. The CDR3 consists of 14 residues. V lost 1 base to trimming and J lost 2 bases, with 9 bases between them. Written as DNA, the CDR3 is TGCGCCAGCAGCCAAGTCGGATCCCCCTACGAGCAGTACTTC. This translates into CASSQVGSPYEQYF.

In the case of this clonotype: A junction end diverges from the germline sequence, so it may reflect a read error. The DNA of the CDR3 is TGTGCCAGCAGGGGGACATTATCCTTCCAAGAGATCCAGTACTTC. This gives the protein CASRGTLSFQEIQYF. The chain uses TRBV2 and TRBJ2-5, with D maybe TRBD1 (6 bases). This CDR3 contains 15 residues. Germline lookup yields CDR1 SNHLY and CDR2 FYNNEI. The full variable domain, with the rest looked up from reference TRBV2 and TRBJ2-5, is EPEVTQTPSHQVTQMGQEVILRCVPISNHLYFYWYRQILGQKVEFLVSFYNNEISEKSEIFDDQFSVERPDGSNFTLKIRSTKLEDSAMYFCASRGTLSFQEIQYFGPGTRLLVL.

This clonotype was found many times. V gene TRBV19 combines with J gene TRBJ2-6, with D unresolved. The V gene's germline CDR1 is LNHDA and CDR2 SQIVND (reference sequence). This CDR3 has 13 amino acids. V was clipped by 7 bases and J by 2 bases, with 6 bases between them. The CDR3 loop is CASILTGANVLTF. Here the CDR3 DNA reads TGTGCCAGTATCCTCACTGGGGCCAACGTCCTGACTTTC. Combining the CDR3 with reference TRBV19 and TRBJ2-6 gives the whole variable domain DGGITQSPKYLFRKEGQNVTLSCEQNLNHDAMYWYRQDPGQGLRLIYYSQIVNDFQKGDIAEGYSVSREKKESFPLTVTSAQKNPTAFYLCASILTGANVLTFGAGSRLTVL.

This clonotype showed up many times. CDR3 bases: TGTGCCACCAGCAGGGACTTGGGGCCATACGAGCAGTACTTC. Protein: CATSRDLGPYEQYF. The chain couples TRBV15 to TRBJ2-7; D possibly matches TRBD1 or TRBD2 (5 bases each). Between the trimmed V and J ends, which lost 3 bases and 4 bases, there was a span of 13 bases. The CDR3 runs 14 residues. Germline CDR1 LNHNV, CDR2 YYDKDF (reference sequence).

About this clonotype: It may be a read error: a sequence one base away is much more abundant. The chain employs TRBV5-1 and TRBJ2-1; TRBD2 matches 8 bases. CDR1 is SGHRS and CDR2 is YFSETQ in the germline V gene. V was pared by 0 bases and J by 9 bases, with 8 bases of the junction left unmatched. CDR3 length: 15 residues. CDR3 loop: CASSLADRGGSEQFF. DNA of the CDR3: TGCGCCAGCAGCTTGGCGGATCGGGGGGGCAGTGAGCAGTTCTTC.

This clonotype was seen once. The junction does not match germline at one end; this may be a read error. V and J are TRBV11-2 and TRBJ2-7; 13 bases are shared with TRBD2. CDR1 is SGHAT and CDR2 is FQNNGV in the germline V gene. The CDR3 has 15 amino acids. This CDR3 is CAISGGLAGAYEQYF. DNA for the CDR3: TGTGCCATCAGCGGCGGACTAGCGGGAGCCTACGAGCAGTACTTC.

This clonotype has at least ten counts. The chain joins TRBV20-1 to TRBJ1-3; D is undetermined. The germline V gene has CDR1 DFQATT and CDR2 SNEGSKA (reference sequence). CDR3 length: 17 residues. V was pared by 0 bases and J by 0 bases, with 15 bases between. This chain's CDR3 is CSARDARSGSSGNTIYF. CDR3 sequence (DNA): TGCAGTGCTAGAGACGCCCGGTCAGGCAGCTCTGGAAACACCATATATTTT.